This record concerns one T cell receptor (beta chain) sequence. Antigen unknown. Assay used: immunoSEQ multiplex PCR; TCRdb lists only in-frame clones, some missing. The sample carries 60,000 to 75,000 clones, 70% to 90% recorded once. Blood samples were obtained at baseline, cycle 4 day 1, and cycle 7 day 1. These data come from a study of OX40 agonist ivuxolimab in advanced cancers. Study as a whole: Prior anti-PD-1, anti-PD-L1 or anti-CTLA-4 therapy did not bar entry, and more than 35% had some. Three patients had partial responses: one hepatocellular carcinoma, two cutaneous melanoma.

Study-level findings and limits: Expanded clones tended on average to be more numerous among CD8+ T cells than CD4+.

The CDR3 loop spans 14 amino acids. In germline, CDR1 is MDHEN, CDR2 SYDVKM. V was cut by 5 bases and J by 6 bases, with 15 bases left in between. This sequence was found in an adult with an advanced solid tumor such as melanoma, head and neck, liver or kidney cancer. The genes are TRBV28 and TRBJ2-3; tentative D call: TRBD1 (6 bases). Sequencing used CD4+ or CD8+ T cells sorted from blood, obtained in a trial of the OX40 agonist ivuxolimab. CDR3 nucleotide sequence: TGTGCCAGCAGTCGGCAGGGGCCTCGGGATACGCAGTATTTT. Protein sequence: CASSRQGPRDTQYF. Supplemented by reference TRBV28 and TRBJ2-3, the full variable domain reads DVKVTQSSRYLVKRTGEKVFLECVQDMDHENMFWYRQDPGLGLRLIYFSYDVKMKEKGDIPEGYSVSREKKERFSLILESASTNQTSMYLCASSRQGPRDTQYFGPGTRLTVL.